This TCR beta chain is drawn from a study of response to subunit inactivated influenza vaccine. Study observations and caveats: Seasonal influenza vaccination, on each occasion, was suggested by the authors to recruit few new T cells.

Of note for this clonotype: What it recognizes is unknown.

This CDR3 is 12 amino acids long. V lost 5 bases, J lost 9 bases, and 11 bases lay in between. CDR1 and CDR2 from the germline V gene are SGHTA and FQGTGA. Each CDR3 protein is one row after TCRdb ran MiXCR on the RT-PCR reads. This sample has around 750,000 distinct CDR3 sequences, with 20% to 25% found just once. The source material was PBMCs from blood, sampled around 5 days after vaccination. This TCR derives from a man over 45 who received an inactivated influenza vaccine. This chain links TRBV7-3 with TRBJ2-1; TRBD2 might be the D (6 bases). The CDR3 nucleotides are TGTGCCAGCAGCCACTTGGGGGGTGAGCAGTTCTTC. This sequence encodes CASSHLGGEQFF.